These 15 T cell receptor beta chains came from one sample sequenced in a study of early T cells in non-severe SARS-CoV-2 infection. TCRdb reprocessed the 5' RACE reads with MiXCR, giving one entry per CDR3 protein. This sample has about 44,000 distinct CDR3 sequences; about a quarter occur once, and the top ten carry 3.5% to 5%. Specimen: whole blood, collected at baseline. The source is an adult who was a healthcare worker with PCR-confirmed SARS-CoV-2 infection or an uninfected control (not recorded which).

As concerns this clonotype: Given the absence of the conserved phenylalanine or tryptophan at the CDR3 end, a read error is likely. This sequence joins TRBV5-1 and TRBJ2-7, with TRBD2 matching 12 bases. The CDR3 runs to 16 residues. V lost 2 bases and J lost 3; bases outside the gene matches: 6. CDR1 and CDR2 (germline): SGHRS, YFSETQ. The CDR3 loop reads CASSFTSGGTYYEQYL. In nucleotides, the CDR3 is TGCGCCAGCAGCTTTACTAGCGGGGGGACATACTACGAGCAGTACCTC.

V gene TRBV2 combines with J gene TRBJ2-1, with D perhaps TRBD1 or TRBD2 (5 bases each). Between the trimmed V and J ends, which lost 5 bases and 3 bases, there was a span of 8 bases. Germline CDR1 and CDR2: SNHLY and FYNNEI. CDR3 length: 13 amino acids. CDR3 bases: TGTGCCAGCAGTAGGGACCGCTACAATGAGCAGTTCTTC. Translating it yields CASSRDRYNEQFF.

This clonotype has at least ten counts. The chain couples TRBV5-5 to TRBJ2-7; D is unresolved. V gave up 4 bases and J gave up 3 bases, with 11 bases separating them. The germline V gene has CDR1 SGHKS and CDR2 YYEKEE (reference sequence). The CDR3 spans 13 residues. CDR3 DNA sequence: TGTGCCAGCAGCACCGGACCGCGCTACGAGCAGTACTTC. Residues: CASSTGPRYEQYF.

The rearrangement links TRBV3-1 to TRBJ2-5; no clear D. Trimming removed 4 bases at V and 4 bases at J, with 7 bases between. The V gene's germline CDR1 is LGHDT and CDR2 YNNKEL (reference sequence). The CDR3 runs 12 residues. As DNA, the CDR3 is TGTGCCAGCAGCCCCCCGCGAGAGACCCAGTACTTC. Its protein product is CASSPPRETQYF.

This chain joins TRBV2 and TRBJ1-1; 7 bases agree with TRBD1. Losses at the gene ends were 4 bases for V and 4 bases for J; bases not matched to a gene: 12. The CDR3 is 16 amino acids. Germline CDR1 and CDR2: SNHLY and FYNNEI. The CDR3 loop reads CASSGRPDRPVTEAFF. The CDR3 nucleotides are TGTGCCAGCAGTGGACGACCGGACAGGCCGGTCACTGAAGCTTTCTTT.

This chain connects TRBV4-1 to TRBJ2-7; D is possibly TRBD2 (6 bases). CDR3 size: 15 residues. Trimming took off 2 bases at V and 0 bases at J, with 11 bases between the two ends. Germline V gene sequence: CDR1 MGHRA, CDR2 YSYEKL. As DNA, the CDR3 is TGCGCCAGCAGCCAAACCCCCGGGAGCTCCTACGAGCAGTACTTC. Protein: CASSQTPGSSYEQYF.

The CDR3 bases are TGTGCCAGCAGCCGGACAGAAAAAGGCGGCTACACCTTC. Translation: CASSRTEKGGYTF. The V call is TRBV5-8, the J call TRBJ1-2, with D maybe TRBD1 (6 bases). The CDR3 spans 13 residues. The V gene's germline CDR1 is SGHTS and CDR2 YDEGEE. V was shortened by 4 bases and J by 8 bases, with 15 bases between the two germline ends.

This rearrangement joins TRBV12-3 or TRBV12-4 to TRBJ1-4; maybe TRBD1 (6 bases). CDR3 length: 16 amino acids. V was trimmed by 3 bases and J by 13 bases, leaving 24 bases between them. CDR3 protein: CASSLLPQGSLRGLFF. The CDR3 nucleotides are TGTGCCAGCAGTTTGCTTCCACAGGGCTCGTTGCGTGGACTGTTTTTT.

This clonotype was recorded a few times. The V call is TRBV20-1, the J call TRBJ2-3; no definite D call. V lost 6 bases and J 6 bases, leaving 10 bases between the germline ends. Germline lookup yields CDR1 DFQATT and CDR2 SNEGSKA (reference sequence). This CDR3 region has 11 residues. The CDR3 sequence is CSAPLGDTQYF. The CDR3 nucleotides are TGCAGTGCCCCCCTCGGGGATACGCAGTATTTT.

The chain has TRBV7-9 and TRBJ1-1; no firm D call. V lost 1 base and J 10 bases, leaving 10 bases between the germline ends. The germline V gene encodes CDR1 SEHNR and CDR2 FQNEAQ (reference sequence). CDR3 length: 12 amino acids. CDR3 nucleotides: TGTGCCAGCAGCTTAGTTTCGGAAAGAGCTTTCTTT. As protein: CASSLVSERAFF.

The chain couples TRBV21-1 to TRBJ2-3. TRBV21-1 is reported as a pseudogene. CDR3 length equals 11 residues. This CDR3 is CASTVPDTQYF. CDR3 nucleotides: TGTGCCAGCACGGTGCCGGATACGCAGTATTTT.

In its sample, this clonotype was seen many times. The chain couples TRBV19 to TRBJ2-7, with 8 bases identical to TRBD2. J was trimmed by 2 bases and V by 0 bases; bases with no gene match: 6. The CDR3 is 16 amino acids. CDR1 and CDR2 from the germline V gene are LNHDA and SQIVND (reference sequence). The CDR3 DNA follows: TGTGCCAGTAGTATAGAACGGGGGGGCACGACCTACGAGCAGTACTTC. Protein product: CASSIERGGTTYEQYF.

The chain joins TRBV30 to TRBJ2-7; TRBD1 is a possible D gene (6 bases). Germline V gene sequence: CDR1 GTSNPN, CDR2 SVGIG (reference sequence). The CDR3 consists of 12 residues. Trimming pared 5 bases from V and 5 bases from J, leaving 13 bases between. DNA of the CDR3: TGTGCCTGGGACAACAGGGCCCACGAGCAGTACTTC. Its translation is CAWDNRAHEQYF.

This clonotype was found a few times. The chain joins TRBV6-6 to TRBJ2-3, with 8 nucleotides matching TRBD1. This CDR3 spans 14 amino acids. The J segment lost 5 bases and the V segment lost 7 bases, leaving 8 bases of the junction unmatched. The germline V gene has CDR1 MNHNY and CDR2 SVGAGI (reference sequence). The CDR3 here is CASKGQAWGDTQYF. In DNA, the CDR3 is TGTGCCAGCAAGGGACAGGCCTGGGGAGATACGCAGTATTTT.

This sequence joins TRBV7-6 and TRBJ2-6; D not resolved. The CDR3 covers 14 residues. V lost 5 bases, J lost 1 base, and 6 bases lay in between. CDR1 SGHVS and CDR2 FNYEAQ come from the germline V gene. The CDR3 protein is CASSANSGANVLTF. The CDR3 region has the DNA TGTGCCAGCAGCGCCAATTCTGGGGCCAACGTCCTGACTTTC.